This TCR beta chain was captured in a study of T cell changes during pregnancy in multiple sclerosis. Profiled with immunoSEQ multiplex PCR; TCRdb holds only in-frame clones, not every one. The repertoire holds tens of thousands of clones, approximately 86% seen once, with 3% to 4% in the top ten. Trimming took 7 bases from V and 3 from J, leaving 15 bases between them. Per the germline V gene, CDR1 is MNHEY and CDR2 is SMNVEV (reference sequence). The CDR3 is made up of 15 amino acids. This specimen consisted of peripheral blood, obtained before pregnancy. This clonotype was sampled from a female donor with multiple sclerosis, enrolled in a pregnancy study. The chain has TRBV27 and TRBJ2-2, with D perhaps matching TRBD2 (7 bases). CDR3 nucleotide sequence: TGTGCCAGCACCCTAAGGGGGAGGGACACCGGGGAGCTGTTTTTT. Translating gives CASTLRGRDTGELFF.